A selection of T cell receptor beta chains follows, all from one sample in a study of blood T cell repertoires in COVID-19. Using immunoSEQ multiplex PCR, the repertoire was profiled, and TCRdb retains in-frame clones only, with some absent. The table lists 270,000 or so clones, around 90% of them singletons. Source material: peripheral blood. Every receptor here comes from a woman aged 35 to 49 who had recovered from COVID-19. Each CDR3 is given with its conserved first and last residue. A D gene is named only where the DNA matches it firmly. Clone size is given for some rows only: seen once, a few or many times, or a class if the clone is expanded.

cdr3_aa,cdr3_nt,v_call,j_call,clone_size,d_call,cdr3_length
CASSLAGGRIEQYF,TGTGCCAGCAGCTTAGCGGGAGGGCGGATCGAGCAGTACTTC,TRBV5-4,TRBJ2-7,.,TRBD2,14
CSARDRSGYTF,TGCAGTGCTAGAGATCGGAGTGGCTACACCTTC,TRBV20-1,TRBJ1-2,.,.,11
CASSPRTGAEKLFF,TGTGCCAGCAGCCCCCGGACAGGGGCCGAAAAACTGTTTTTT,TRBV9,TRBJ1-4,.,TRBD1,14
CATREEGKANSPLHF,TGTGCCACCAGGGAGGAGGGTAAGGCAAATTCACCCCTCCACTTT,TRBV15,TRBJ1-6,.,.,15
CASKEASHTETQYF,TGTGCCAGCAAGGAGGCTAGCCACACAGAGACCCAGTACTTC,TRBV6-5,TRBJ2-5,.,.,14
CASSAAGTSGSRRETQYF,TGTGCCAGCAGTGCCGCCGGGACTAGCGGGAGCCGACGTGAGACCCAGTACTTC,TRBV28,TRBJ2-5,.,TRBD2,18
CASSLGRGTYEQYF,TGTGCCAGCAGCTTAGGCAGGGGTACCTACGAGCAGTACTTC,TRBV11-3,TRBJ2-7,.,.,14
CASSLRAGDPYEQYF,TGTGCCAGCAGCTTGAGGGCAGGGGACCCCTACGAGCAGTACTTC,TRBV5-6,TRBJ2-7,.,.,15
CASSLGASYEQYF,TGTGCCAGCAGCTTGGGGGCTTCCTACGAGCAGTACTTC,TRBV5-5,TRBJ2-7,.,.,13
CASSLTTGDTQYF,TGTGCCAGCAGTTTAACTACGGGGGATACGCAGTATTTT,TRBV27,TRBJ2-3,.,.,13
CASSQSWHEQYF,TGCGCCAGCAGTCAATCTTGGCACGAGCAGTACTTC,TRBV23-1,TRBJ2-7,.,.,12
CASSSGGAGNTIYF,TGTGCCAGCAGCTCCGGCGGGGCTGGAAACACCATATATTTT,TRBV9,TRBJ1-3,.,.,14
CAIIGDRGTGGYTF,TGTGCCATCATCGGGGACAGGGGAACGGGTGGCTACACCTTC,TRBV10-3,TRBJ1-2,.,TRBD1,14
CASSEAGSGTEAFF,TGTGCCAGCAGTGAAGCGGGGTCGGGCACTGAAGCTTTCTTT,TRBV25-1,TRBJ1-1,.,.,14
CASSSQGIAEAFF,TGTGCCAGCAGCTCACAGGGAATCGCTGAAGCTTTCTTT,TRBV5-4,TRBJ1-1,.,.,13
CASSSLPLPGYTF,TGTGCCAGCAGTTCGTTGCCACTTCCTGGCTACACCTTC,TRBV6-5,TRBJ1-2,once,.,13
CASSLVGAEQETQYF,TGTGCCAGTAGTTTAGTAGGAGCGGAGCAAGAGACCCAGTACTTC,TRBV19,TRBJ2-5,.,.,15
CASSLDVTSGKRQFF,TGCGCCAGCAGCTTGGACGTGACTAGCGGGAAACGGCAGTTCTTC,TRBV5-1,TRBJ2-1,.,TRBD2,15
CASSPDDLTGRYGYTF,TGCGCCAGCAGCCCCGACGACTTGACAGGCCGCTATGGCTACACCTTC,TRBV5-1,TRBJ1-2,.,.,16
CASSLRYSGVAANEKLFF,TGTGCCAGCAGCTTAAGATACTCAGGGGTTGCAGCTAATGAAAAACTGTTTTTT,TRBV7-8,TRBJ1-4,.,.,18
CAWRGVGTGELFF,TGTGCCTGGAGGGGAGTAGGCACCGGGGAGCTGTTTTTT,TRBV30,TRBJ2-2,.,.,13
CASSLGDSPSGNTIYF,TGTGCCAGCAGCTTAGGTGACAGCCCCTCTGGAAACACCATATATTTT,TRBV11-3,TRBJ1-3,.,.,16
CAWTRQGYNSPLHF,TGTGCCTGGACCCGACAGGGGTATAATTCACCCCTCCACTTT,TRBV30,TRBJ1-6,.,TRBD1,14
CASSRDSIMNTEAFF,TGTGCCAGTAGCCGGGACAGCATCATGAACACTGAAGCTTTCTTT,TRBV19,TRBJ1-1,few,TRBD1,15
CASSRGGEQYF,TGTGCCAGCAGTCGGGGTGGCGAGCAGTACTTC,TRBV28,TRBJ2-7,.,.,11
CASSYGGGLAKVSEQFF,TGCGCCAGCAGCTATGGGGGGGGTCTGGCAAAGGTGAGCGAGCAGTTCTTC,TRBV4-1,TRBJ2-1,.,TRBD2,17
CASRSAGGGGFSEAFF,TGTGCCAGCAGGTCCGCGGGCGGGGGGGGATTTTCTGAAGCTTTCTTT,TRBV28,TRBJ1-1,.,.,16
CASSVQGTQYF,TGTGCCAGCAGCGTACAGGGGACCCAGTACTTC,TRBV3-1/TRBV3-2,TRBJ2-5,once,.,11
CSVEVVRTGGFREQYF,TGCAGCGTTGAAGTAGTCCGGACAGGGGGCTTTAGGGAGCAGTACTTC,TRBV29-1,TRBJ2-7,.,TRBD1,16
CASSYLSGVPYEQYF,TGTGCCAGCAGTTACCTGTCCGGAGTCCCCTACGAGCAGTACTTC,TRBV6-2/TRBV6-3,TRBJ2-7,.,.,15
CASSYAPGRDPYEQYF,TGTGCCAGCAGTTACGCCCCGGGGAGGGACCCCTACGAGCAGTACTTC,TRBV6-5,TRBJ2-7,.,TRBD2,16
CASSSSGSTDTQYF,TGTGCCAGCAGCTCTAGCGGGAGCACAGATACGCAGTATTTT,TRBV11-3,TRBJ2-3,.,TRBD2,14
CASSRQQMGSYEQYF,TGTGCCAGTAGTAGACAGCAAATGGGCTCCTACGAGCAGTACTTC,TRBV19,TRBJ2-7,.,.,15
CASSRGWTEAFF,TGTGCCAGCAGCCGGGGGTGGACTGAAGCTTTCTTT,TRBV7-9,TRBJ1-1,once,.,12
CASSLFDRGTGELFF,TGTGCCAGCAGCTTGTTCGACCGAGGGACCGGGGAGCTGTTTTTT,TRBV5-4,TRBJ2-2,.,.,15
CAWSRTPDWRSTDTQYF,TGTGCCTGGAGCCGAACCCCGGACTGGAGAAGCACAGATACGCAGTATTTT,TRBV30,TRBJ2-3,.,.,17
CASSQGQAGYNEQFF,TGTGCCAGCAGCCAAGGCCAAGCGGGCTACAATGAGCAGTTCTTC,TRBV3-1/TRBV3-2,TRBJ2-1,.,.,15
CASSTGQVAKNIQYF,TGTGCCAGCTCAACGGGACAGGTAGCCAAAAACATTCAGTACTTC,TRBV18,TRBJ2-4,.,TRBD1,15
CASSLRAFTGEEQFF,TGTGCCAGCAGCTTACGCGCATTTACAGGAGAAGAGCAGTTCTTC,TRBV7-3,TRBJ2-1,.,.,15
CASSPAGQGAASGSYEQYF,TGCGCCAGCAGCCCGGCCGGGCAGGGGGCAGCTAGCGGCTCCTACGAGCAGTACTTC,TRBV5-1,TRBJ2-7,.,.,19
CASSPTGLAGEETQYF,TGTGCCAGCAGTCCAACGGGACTAGCGGGAGAAGAGACCCAGTACTTC,TRBV27,TRBJ2-5,once,TRBD2,16
CAISLGLAGGSTDTQYF,TGTGCCATCAGTCTGGGACTAGCGGGAGGCAGCACAGATACGCAGTATTTT,TRBV10-3,TRBJ2-3,.,TRBD2,17